These 18 T cell receptor beta chains share one sample of origin, sequenced in a study of regulatory T cells in long-lasting Graves disease. The time point was: persistent/refractory GD, antithyroid drugs over 5 years with positive TRAb. PBMC-extracted RNA yielded the TCR library. Arm-PCR of CDR3 regions and iRepertoire HTBI primers were the basis on which TCR beta libraries were built. One entry per CDR3 protein, called by TCRdb with MiXCR from the multiplex PCR reads. The top ten clones hold about 7% of a sample with approximately 500,000 distinct CDR3 sequences, 20% to 25% of them seen once. This specimen was peripheral blood mononuclear cells (PBMCs), taken when the disease was refractory, from a patient treated with antithyroid drugs. All receptors derive from a female donor with Graves disease.

This clonotype came up a few times. The chain recombines TRBV27 with TRBJ2-7; TRBD2 matches at 9 bases. Germline loops: CDR1 MNHEY, CDR2 SMNVEV (reference sequence). V trimming: 8 bases; J trimming: 6 bases; junction bases outside the gene matches: 8. There are 13 residues in the CDR3. The CDR3 DNA reads as TGTGCCAGCGGGGCGGGGGGGCCCGTCGAGCAGTACTTC. This gives the protein CASGAGGPVEQYF.

This clonotype was recorded many times. The chain couples TRBV2 to TRBJ2-2; D possibly corresponds to TRBD1 (6 bases). Germline CDR1 is SNHLY and CDR2 is FYNNEI. V lost 0 bases and J 4 bases, leaving 9 bases between the germline ends. This CDR3 spans 15 amino acids. CDR3 nucleotide sequence: TGTGCCAGCAGTGAAGCAGGGGGTTTCACCGGGGAGCTGTTTTTT. This sequence encodes CASSEAGGFTGELFF. Filled out from reference TRBV2 and TRBJ2-2, the complete variable domain reads EPEVTQTPSHQVTQMGQEVILRCVPISNHLYFYWYRQILGQKVEFLVSFYNNEISEKSEIFDDQFSVERPDGSNFTLKIRSTKLEDSAMYFCASSEAGGFTGELFFGEGSRLTVL.

The rearrangement uses TRBV4-1 and TRBJ1-5; the D is unclear. CDR3 length: 14 residues. The ends were cut back, 0 bases at V and 6 bases at J, with 9 bases in the middle. Germline V gene data show CDR1 as MGHRA and CDR2 as YSYEKL. Here the CDR3 DNA reads TGCGCCAGCAGCCAAGACGGTTTCACTCAGCCCCAGCATTTT. Its protein is CASSQDGFTQPQHF.

This sequence joins TRBV7-9 and TRBJ2-7, with TRBD2 matching over 7 bases. V shed 6 bases, J shed 3 bases, and the junction held 2 bases outside the gene matches. CDR1 and CDR2 from the germline V gene are SEHNR and FQNEAQ (reference sequence). The CDR3 extends over 12 amino acids. CDR3 region: CASRSGGYEQYF. The CDR3, as DNA: TGTGCCAGCAGGTCGGGGGGCTACGAGCAGTACTTC.

This clonotype was detected ten times or more. This chain links TRBV11-3 with TRBJ2-2; D gene unclear. The V gene lost 4 bases and the J gene lost 6 bases, with 9 bases spanning the gap. Germline lookup yields CDR1 SGHNT and CDR2 YENEEA. CDR3 length: 13 residues. The chain's CDR3 is CASSSLISGELFF. In nucleotides, the CDR3 is TGTGCCAGCAGCTCCCTTATATCCGGGGAGCTGTTTTTT.

This clonotype has only one observation. The chain is built from TRBV6-9 and TRBJ2-2; no clear D gene. Trimming took off 3 bases at V and 7 bases at J, with 12 bases between the two ends. The CDR3 contains 14 residues. Germline assignment: CDR1 MNHGY and CDR2 SVAAGI. The CDR3 sequence: CASSYSWGHGELFF. Here the CDR3 DNA reads TGTGCCAGCAGTTACTCATGGGGTCACGGGGAGCTGTTTTTT.

A few counts support this clonotype. The chain carries TRBV20-1 and TRBJ1-1; D gene unclear. The CDR3 is 11 residues long. Germline V gives CDR1 DFQATT, CDR2 SNEGSKA (reference sequence). Trimming took 1 base from V and 6 from J, leaving 6 bases between them. The CDR3 reads CSARADSEAFF. DNA of the CDR3: TGCAGTGCTAGAGCCGACTCTGAAGCTTTCTTT.

This clonotype was detected many times. The chain has TRBV19 and TRBJ1-1; no reliable D call. The CDR3 runs to 15 residues. Germline loops: CDR1 LNHDA, CDR2 SQIVND (reference sequence). V was cut by 7 bases and J by 1 base, with 16 bases left in between. The CDR3 DNA reads as TGTGCCAGTACCCCTTTAAATAGGTGGAACACTGAAGCTTTCTTT. Encoded protein: CASTPLNRWNTEAFF.

In this sample, this clonotype turned up many times. The chain is built from TRBV28 and TRBJ1-4; D possibly corresponds to TRBD1 (5 bases). The CDR3 runs to 17 residues. Germline assignment: CDR1 MDHEN and CDR2 SYDVKM. V was shortened by 2 bases and J by 2 bases, with 15 bases between the two germline ends. The CDR3 region has the DNA TGTGCCAGCAGTTTAGATCTGGGACCGGGGACTAATGAAAAACTGTTTTTT. Its protein product is CASSLDLGPGTNEKLFF.

This clonotype was detected ten times or more. The chain couples TRBV6-2 or TRBV6-3 to TRBJ2-3; D not resolved. The germline V and J ends were trimmed by 4 bases and 6 bases, with 8 bases remaining between them. The CDR3 runs to 12 residues. From germline, CDR1 is MNHEY and CDR2 SVGEGT. The CDR3: CASSSDADTQYF. The CDR3 DNA reads as TGTGCCAGCAGTTCTGATGCGGATACGCAGTATTTT.

The J gene is TRBJ1-5, the V gene TRBV30; D not resolved. CDR3 length: 13 amino acids. The ends were cut back, 0 bases at V and 4 bases at J, with 7 bases in the middle. CDR1 is GTSNPN, CDR2 SVGIG, per germline (reference sequence). Here the CDR3 reads CAWSVELNQPQHF. As DNA, the CDR3 is TGTGCCTGGAGTGTAGAGCTAAATCAGCCCCAGCATTTT.

This clonotype was seen repeatedly, ten times or more. Here the CDR3 DNA reads TGTGCCAGCAGTGGCGGGATTGGCGACGAGCAGTACTTC. Amino acids: CASSGGIGDEQYF. The rearrangement joins TRBV6-1 to TRBJ2-7, with D possibly being TRBD2 (6 bases). The V end lost 4 bases, the J end lost 5 bases, and 12 bases lay between the germline ends. Per germline, CDR1 MNHNS and CDR2 SASEGT. This CDR3 is built from 13 residues.

On this clonotype: A much larger clone differs by one base, so this may be a read error. The CDR3 carries no conserved terminal phenylalanine or tryptophan, so it likely arises from a read error. The chain recombines TRBV11-2 with TRBJ2-5; D may correspond to TRBD1 or TRBD2 (5 bases each). The CDR3 has 17 amino acids. V lost 4 bases to trimming and J lost 0 bases, with 18 bases between them. Germline V gene sequence: CDR1 SGHAT, CDR2 FQNNGV. CDR3 sequence reads: CASSSRLGEQDQETQYS. As DNA, the CDR3 is TGTGCCAGCAGCTCACGTTTGGGGGAGCAGGACCAAGAGACCCAGTACTCC.

This clonotype was seen a few times. The chain is built from TRBV29-1 and TRBJ2-3; 8 bases match TRBD2. The V gene's germline CDR1 is SQVTM and CDR2 ANQGSEA. The CDR3 extends over 13 amino acids. V was pared by 4 bases and J by 1 base, with 1 base of the junction left unmatched. This CDR3 reads CSVGAGGTDTQYF. CDR3 bases: TGCAGCGTTGGAGCGGGAGGCACAGATACGCAGTATTTT.

This clonotype showed up just a few times. V usage is TRBV10-3 and J usage is TRBJ1-2; perhaps TRBD1 as D (6 bases). Trimming removed 0 bases from V and 2 bases from J, with 13 bases in between. The germline V gene encodes CDR1 ENHRY and CDR2 SYGVKD. This CDR3 spans 16 amino acids. CDR3 nucleotide sequence: TGTGCCATCAGTGAGTCGGCGGCAGGGGCCAACTATGGCTACACCTTC. It translates to CAISESAAGANYGYTF.

The chain carries TRBV5-1 and TRBJ2-5, with D unclear. Germline CDR1 is SGHRS and CDR2 is YFSETQ. The V end was cut by 0 bases, the J end by 5 bases, with 14 bases between. This CDR3 is 15 amino acids long. This CDR3 reads CASSLAPGRRETQYF. Written as DNA, the CDR3 is TGCGCCAGCAGCTTGGCCCCCGGGCGCAGGGAGACCCAGTACTTC.

In its sample, this clonotype was seen many times. This sequence joins TRBV11-2 and TRBJ2-7; D may match TRBD1 or TRBD2 (5 bases each). The CDR3 has 15 amino acids. Per germline, CDR1 SGHAT and CDR2 FQNNGV. V gave up 5 bases and J gave up 2 bases, with 16 bases separating them. CDR3 residues: CASSPAGTSTYEQYF. CDR3 coding DNA: TGTGCCAGCAGCCCAGCAGGGACCTCAACCTACGAGCAGTACTTC.

The chain carries TRBV29-1 and TRBJ1-2, with a tentative D call TRBD1 (5 bases). V lost 3 bases to trimming and J lost 1 base, with 12 bases between them. The CDR3 length is 14 residues. Germline V gives CDR1 SQVTM, CDR2 ANQGSEA. CDR3 DNA: TGCAGCGTTGATTTACAGGAAAATAACTATGGCTACACCTTC. This encodes CSVDLQENNYGYTF.